This entry concerns a single TCR beta chain. Its cognate antigen is unknown. In the PCR, 60 Vbeta and 13 Jbeta primers were used. The data were produced by immunoSEQ multiplex PCR, yet TCRdb's version contains in-frame clones alone and is incomplete. The table shows roughly 230,000 clones, with roughly 78% occurring only once. CDR3 length: 11 residues. CDR1 and CDR2 (germline): SGHVS, FQNEAQ. The data belong to a study of cytomegalovirus exposure and HLA in healthy donors. Study results and caveats: Apparent HLA restriction characterized most CMV-associated TCR beta chains in a later analysis. The study dropped some indistinguishable V segments, TRBV6-2 and TRBV6-3 among them.

The V and J genes are TRBV7-8 and TRBJ1-1; no definite D call. The source is a boy younger than 18 in good health and CMV-seronegative. Sequencing used PBMCs. The CDR3 nucleotides read TGTGTCCCCCAGGTGAACACTGAAGCTTTCTTT. Translation: CVPQVNTEAFF. The variable domain in full, with the rest retrieved from reference TRBV7-8 and TRBJ1-1, is GAGVSQSPRYKVAKRGQDVALRCDPISGHVSLFWYQQALGQGPEFLTYFQNEAQLDKSGLPSDRFFAERPEGSVSTLKIQRTQQEDSAVYLCVPQVNTEAFFGQGTRLTVV.